The sequence of this T cell receptor (beta chain) was determined in a study of shared clonotypes between healthy human individuals. Study details: The plates for each donor numbered three CD4 naive, three CD4 memory, two CD8 naive and one CD8 memory.

Profiled with immunoSEQ multiplex PCR; TCRdb holds only in-frame clones, not every one. The data contain about 2.2 million clones, approximately 92% of them singletons. This clone occurred a few times. The antigen remains undetermined. Selected positively for CCR7 and CD45RO-negative, naive CD8 cells excluded terminally differentiated effector memory CD45RA+ cells. None of the donors, who were healthy HIV-negative adults, had recently had acute infections or vaccinations. V dropped 3 bases and J dropped 7 bases, with 10 bases sitting between them. In germline, CDR1 is LNHDA, CDR2 SQIVND (reference sequence). There are 13 residues in the CDR3. Whole-study results and caveats: Naive CD4 clonotypes were shared across several donors at 4.5% to 6.5%. Researchers sampled blood only, noting tissue repertoires likely differ.

The sequence was collected from a man aged 18-30 years in good health. Some clones in this sample may be carry-over from other donors' samples. V usage is TRBV19 and J usage is TRBJ1-5; no firm D call. Source material: naive CD8+ T cells from PBMCs. The DNA of the CDR3 is TGTGCCAGTAGTATTGTTTTCGGACAGCCCCAGCATTTT. Residues: CASSIVFGQPQHF. The variable domain in full, completed from reference TRBV19 and TRBJ1-5, reads DGGITQSPKYLFRKEGQNVTLSCEQNLNHDAMYWYRQDPGQGLRLIYYSQIVNDFQKGDIAEGYSVSREKKESFPLTVTSAQKNPTAFYLCASSIVFGQPQHFGDGTRLSIL.